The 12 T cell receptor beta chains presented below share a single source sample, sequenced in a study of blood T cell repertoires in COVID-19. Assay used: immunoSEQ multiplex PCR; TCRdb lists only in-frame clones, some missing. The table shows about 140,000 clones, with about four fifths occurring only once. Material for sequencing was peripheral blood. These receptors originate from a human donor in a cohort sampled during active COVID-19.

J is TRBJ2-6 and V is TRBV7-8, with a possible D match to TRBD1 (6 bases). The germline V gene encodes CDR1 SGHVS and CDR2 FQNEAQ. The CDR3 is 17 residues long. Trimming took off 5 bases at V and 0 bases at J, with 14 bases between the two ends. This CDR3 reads CASSKGDGNSGANVLTF. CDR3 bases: TGTGCCAGCAGCAAGGGGGACGGCAACTCTGGGGCCAACGTCCTGACTTTC.

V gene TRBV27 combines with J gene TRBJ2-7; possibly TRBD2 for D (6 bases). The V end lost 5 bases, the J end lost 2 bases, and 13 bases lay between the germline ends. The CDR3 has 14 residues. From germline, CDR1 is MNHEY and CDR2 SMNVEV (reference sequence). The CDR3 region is CASSRGTRPYEQYF. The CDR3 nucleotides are TGTGCCAGCAGTCGCGGGACTCGACCCTACGAGCAGTACTTC.

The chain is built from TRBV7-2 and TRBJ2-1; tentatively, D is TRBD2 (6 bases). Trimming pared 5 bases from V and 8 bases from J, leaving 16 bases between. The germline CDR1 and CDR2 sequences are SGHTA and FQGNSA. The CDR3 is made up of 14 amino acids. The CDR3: CASSLQGTVDEQFF. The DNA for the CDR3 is TGTGCCAGCAGCCTCCAAGGGACTGTTGATGAGCAGTTCTTC.

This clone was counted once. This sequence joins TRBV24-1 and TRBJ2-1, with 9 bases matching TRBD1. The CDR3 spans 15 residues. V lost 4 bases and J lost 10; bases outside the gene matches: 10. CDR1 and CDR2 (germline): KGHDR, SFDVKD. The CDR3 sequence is CATSDWGQGEREQFF. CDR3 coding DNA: TGTGCCACCAGTGACTGGGGACAGGGAGAAAGAGAGCAGTTCTTC.

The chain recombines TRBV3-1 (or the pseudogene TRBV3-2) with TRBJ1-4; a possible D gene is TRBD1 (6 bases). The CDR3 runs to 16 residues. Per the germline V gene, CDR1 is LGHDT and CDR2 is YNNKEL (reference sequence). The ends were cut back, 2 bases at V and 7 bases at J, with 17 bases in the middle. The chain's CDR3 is CASSQRRGDRSEKLFF. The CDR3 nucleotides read TGTGCCAGCAGCCAAAGGCGTGGTGACAGGAGTGAAAAACTGTTTTTT.

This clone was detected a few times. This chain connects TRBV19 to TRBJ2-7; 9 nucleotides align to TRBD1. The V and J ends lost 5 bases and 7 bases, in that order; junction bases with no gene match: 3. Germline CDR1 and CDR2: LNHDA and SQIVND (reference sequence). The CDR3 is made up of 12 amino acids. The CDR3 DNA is TGTGCCAGTAGTTACAGGGGGCATGAGCAGTACTTC. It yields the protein CASSYRGHEQYF.

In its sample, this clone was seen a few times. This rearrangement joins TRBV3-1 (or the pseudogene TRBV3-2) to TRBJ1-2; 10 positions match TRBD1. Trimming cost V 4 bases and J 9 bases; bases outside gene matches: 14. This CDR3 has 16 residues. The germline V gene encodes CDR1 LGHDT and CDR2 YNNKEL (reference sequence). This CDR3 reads CASSRKLTGGYASYTF. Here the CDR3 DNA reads TGTGCCAGCAGCCGAAAGCTGACAGGGGGCTATGCTAGCTACACCTTC.

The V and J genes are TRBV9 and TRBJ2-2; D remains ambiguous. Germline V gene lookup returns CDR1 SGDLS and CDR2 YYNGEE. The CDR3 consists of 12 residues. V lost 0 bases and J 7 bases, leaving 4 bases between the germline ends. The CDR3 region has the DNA TGTGCCAGCAGCGTAGCAGGCGGGGAGCTGTTTTTT. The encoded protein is CASSVAGGELFF.

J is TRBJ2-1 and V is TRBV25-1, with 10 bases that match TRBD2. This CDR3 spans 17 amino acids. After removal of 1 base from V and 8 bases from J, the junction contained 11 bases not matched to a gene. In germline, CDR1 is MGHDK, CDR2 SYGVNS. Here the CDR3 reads CASSEWGTSAPRDEQFF. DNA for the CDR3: TGTGCCAGCAGTGAATGGGGGACTAGCGCCCCGAGGGATGAGCAGTTCTTC.

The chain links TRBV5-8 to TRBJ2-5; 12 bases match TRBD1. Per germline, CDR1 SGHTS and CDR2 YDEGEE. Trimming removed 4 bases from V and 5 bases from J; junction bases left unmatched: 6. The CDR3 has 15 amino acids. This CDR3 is CASSPGQGAGETQYF. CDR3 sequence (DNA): TGTGCCAGCAGCCCGGGACAGGGGGCTGGTGAGACCCAGTACTTC.

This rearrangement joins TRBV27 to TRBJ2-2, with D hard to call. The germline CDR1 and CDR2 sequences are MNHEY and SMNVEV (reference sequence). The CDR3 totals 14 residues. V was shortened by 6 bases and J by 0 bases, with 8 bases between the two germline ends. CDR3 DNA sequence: TGTGCCAGCAGCGGAACAGCGAACACCGGGGAGCTGTTTTTT. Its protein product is CASSGTANTGELFF.

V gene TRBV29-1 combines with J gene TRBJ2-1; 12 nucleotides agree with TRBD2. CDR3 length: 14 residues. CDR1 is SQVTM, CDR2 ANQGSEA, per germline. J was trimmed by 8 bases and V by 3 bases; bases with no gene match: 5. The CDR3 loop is CSVETSGRPDEQFF. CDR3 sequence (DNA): TGCAGCGTTGAGACTAGCGGGAGACCGGATGAGCAGTTCTTC.